This T cell receptor (beta chain) was identified in a study of blood T cells in healthy people across ages. Study results and limitations: Roughly linear age-related decline in beta diversity appeared, significant by age around 42. The study found more naive CD4+ cells and higher diversity in long-lived than aged donors.

Trimming took 7 bases from V and 2 from J, leaving 11 bases between them. CDR1 is MNHNS, CDR2 SASEGT, per germline. There are 13 residues in the CDR3. Next came a second PCR, run for about 7 to 12 cycles, which used a sample-barcoded 5' primer along with a J-beta primer mix. Sequencing yielded, for each sample, at least 2.5 million paired-end reads carrying CDR3. One entry per CDR3 protein, called by TCRdb with MiXCR from the 5' RACE reads. The sample lists some 1.7 million distinct CDR3 sequences, roughly 27% seen once, with about 8% in the top ten. In the case of this clonotype: Its antigen remains unknown.

The clonotype was recovered from a woman between 25 and 40 years old in good health. The material sequenced was blood. The chain uses TRBV6-1 and TRBJ1-2, with D unclear. CDR3 DNA sequence: TGTGCCAGCACAGAGACATTCAACTATGGCTACACCTTC. Protein product: CASTETFNYGYTF.